Given below is one T cell receptor beta chain in context. TCRdb keeps only in-frame clones here, not all; method: immunoSEQ multiplex PCR. This sample carries hundreds of thousands of clones, 80% to 85% of them seen once, and the ten largest clones take around 15%. These data come from a study of cytomegalovirus exposure and HLA in healthy donors. The source is a woman aged 25 to 39 in good health and CMV-seropositive. The sample was PBMCs.

The CDR3 sequence: CATSSSPYQPQHF. The CDR3 DNA is TGTGCCACCAGCAGCTCCCCCTATCAGCCCCAGCATTTT. The rearrangement joins TRBV15 to TRBJ1-5; D remains ambiguous. Germline V gives CDR1 LNHNV, CDR2 YYDKDF (reference sequence). CDR3 size: 13 residues. Deletions cut 3 bases from V and 5 bases from J, with 8 bases between.